Sequencing of this T cell receptor beta chain was carried out in a study of cytomegalovirus exposure and HLA in healthy donors. V lost 0 bases, J lost 7 bases, and 8 bases stayed unmatched. The CDR3 totals 16 residues. Germline V lookup: CDR1 SGHTA, CDR2 FQGNSA. About this clone: Its matching antigen is unknown.

Primers included in the PCR were 60 Vbeta and 13 Jbeta primers. Profiled with immunoSEQ multiplex PCR; TCRdb holds only in-frame clones, not every one. The listing contains 200,000 to 250,000 clones. Study results and limitations: Later analysis associated a missense DCLRE1C variant with TCR beta V- and J-gene trimming. Most TCR sequences were seen very rarely across donors, but some public TCRs occurred in many. Sequencing artifact likely explains a cluster of highly shared sequence variants. Testing in vitro showed a few CMV-associated chains specific for CMV antigens.

Sequencing was performed on PBMCs. The clonotype originates from a woman in her 30s in good health and CMV-seropositive. This rearrangement joins TRBV7-2 to TRBJ2-3; 9 bases line up with TRBD1. CDR3 nucleotides: TGTGCCAGCAGCTTAGCGCCTACAGGGGGCCTAAATACGCAGTATTTT. This encodes CASSLAPTGGLNTQYF.